Below are 16 T cell receptor beta chains sequenced from a single sample in a study of T cells in Graves' hyperthyroidism and ophthalmopathy. The CDR3 regions of TCR beta were amplified from RNA transcripts. The TCR CDR3 first-round RT-PCR relied on the HTBI primer set. Each CDR3 protein is one row after TCRdb ran MiXCR on the multiplex PCR reads. Of a few hundred thousand distinct CDR3 sequences listed, less than 20% are singletons. The sample comprised blood. These TCRs come from a woman under 40 with Graves' hyperthyroidism.

The chain uses TRBV30 and TRBJ1-2, with a weak D call TRBD1 (6 bases). Germline V gene data show CDR1 as GTSNPN and CDR2 as SVGIG (reference sequence). V lost 2 bases and J lost 1, with 11 bases in between. The CDR3 contains 14 residues. CDR3 residues: CAWSTYRVNYGYTF. In nucleotides, the CDR3 is TGTGCCTGGAGTACCTACAGGGTTAACTATGGCTACACCTTC. Looking up the rest from reference TRBV30 and TRBJ1-2 gives the full variable domain: SQTIHQWPATLVQPVGSPLSLECTVEGTSNPNLYWYRQAAGRGLQLLFYSVGIGQISSEVPQNLSASRPQDRQFILSSKKLLLSDSGFYLCAWSTYRVNYGYTFGSGTRLTVV.

A word on this clonotype: A read error may be the cause here, since a much bigger clone is one base away. This chain links TRBV7-2 with TRBJ2-1, with D possibly being TRBD2 (5 bases). The CDR3 is 15 amino acids. Germline-derived CDR1 and CDR2 are SGHTA and FQGNSA. The CDR3 DNA reads TGTGCCAGCGGCTTACCTCCGGGTTTCGGGGATGAGCAGTTCTTC. Its protein is CASGLPPGFGDEQFF.

This sequence joins TRBV28 and TRBJ2-2; 11 bases are a match to TRBD2. Trimming took 3 bases from V and 3 from J; bases not matched to a gene: 9. Germline assignment: CDR1 MDHEN and CDR2 SYDVKM. The CDR3 has 18 residues. The CDR3, as DNA: TGTGCCAGCAGTTTCCCGACTAGCGGGGAGGGGGACACCGGGGAGCTGTTTTTT. Encoded protein: CASSFPTSGEGDTGELFF.

At least ten counts were recorded for this clonotype. The rearrangement joins TRBV18 to TRBJ2-7, with a tentative D call TRBD1 (7 bases). Trimming left V 2 bases short and J 3 bases short, with 14 bases between. This CDR3 is built from 15 residues. The germline V gene encodes CDR1 KGHSH and CDR2 LQKENI. The CDR3 loop is CASSPAGRGDYEQYF. DNA for the CDR3: TGTGCCAGCTCACCAGCGGGCAGGGGGGACTACGAGCAGTACTTC.

V gene TRBV20-1 combines with J gene TRBJ2-7; D is uncertain. Looked up from germline, CDR1 is DFQATT and CDR2 is SNEGSKA (reference sequence). V shed 4 bases and J shed 3 bases, with 10 bases lying between them. The CDR3 is 12 residues long. The CDR3 protein is CSATQSNYEQYF. The CDR3, as DNA: TGCAGTGCTACCCAGTCCAACTACGAGCAGTACTTC.

The V call is TRBV5-1, the J call TRBJ2-1, with 11 nucleotides matching TRBD2. Trimming cost V 4 bases and J 5 bases; bases outside gene matches: 26. This CDR3 comprises 22 residues. Germline lookup yields CDR1 SGHRS and CDR2 YFSETQ. The CDR3 spells CASSPIFGHGTSGAFGDNEQFF. The CDR3 DNA reads TGCGCCAGCAGCCCTATTTTTGGACACGGGACTAGCGGAGCATTCGGAGACAATGAGCAGTTCTTC.

This clonotype has at least ten counts. V and J are TRBV7-8 and TRBJ2-5; D is ambiguous. Trimming pared 5 bases from V and 5 bases from J, leaving 15 bases between. This CDR3 spans 14 amino acids. The germline V gene has CDR1 SGHVS and CDR2 FQNEAQ. Here the CDR3 DNA reads TGTGCCAGCAGCCTGTACGGCACAGTTGAGACCCAGTACTTC. Its translation is CASSLYGTVETQYF. The full variable domain, completed using reference TRBV7-8 and TRBJ2-5, is GAGVSQSPRYKVAKRGQDVALRCDPISGHVSLFWYQQALGQGPEFLTYFQNEAQLDKSGLPSDRFFAERPEGSVSTLKIQRTQQEDSAVYLCASSLYGTVETQYFGPGTRLLVL.

Ten or more counts support this clonotype. The chain has TRBV3-1 and TRBJ2-7; 8 bases line up with TRBD1. The length of the CDR3 is 15 residues. J gave up 2 bases and V 2 bases, and 5 bases lay outside the gene matches. Germline CDR1 and CDR2: LGHDT and YNNKEL (reference sequence). The CDR3 DNA reads TGTGCCAGCAGCCAAACGGGACAGGTCACCTACGAGCAGTACTTC. Translated, it gives CASSQTGQVTYEQYF.

The chain uses TRBV10-1 and TRBJ2-2, with D uncertain. CDR3 length: 14 amino acids. The germline V gene encodes CDR1 WNHNN and CDR2 SYGVQD (reference sequence). The ends were cut back, 2 bases at V and 3 bases at J, with 7 bases in the middle. The CDR3 DNA is TGCGCCAGCAGTGAGGCCCTGCACACCGGGGAGCTGTTTTTT. It encodes CASSEALHTGELFF.

There are many counts of this clonotype. The rearrangement joins TRBV12-3 or TRBV12-4 to TRBJ2-3; a weak D match, TRBD2 (5 bases). CDR3 length equals 13 residues. The V gene lost 3 bases and the J gene lost 5 bases, with 9 bases spanning the gap. CDR3 residues: CASSFLSGDTQYF. The CDR3 bases are TGTGCCAGCAGTTTCCTAAGCGGAGATACGCAGTATTTT.

Only a few counts were recorded for this clonotype. The chain recombines TRBV30 with TRBJ2-2; 9 bases match TRBD1. The V segment lost 1 base and the J segment 3 bases; nucleotides outside the gene matches: 3. The CDR3 loop spans 15 amino acids. CDR1 is GTSNPN, CDR2 SVGIG, per germline (reference sequence). CDR3 region: CAWSAGTGYTGELFF. CDR3 DNA sequence: TGTGCCTGGAGTGCCGGGACAGGGTACACCGGGGAGCTGTTTTTT.

V gene TRBV19 combines with J gene TRBJ2-6; D remains unclear. V dropped 10 bases and J dropped 0 bases, with 16 bases sitting between them. Germline assignment: CDR1 LNHDA and CDR2 SQIVND (reference sequence). The CDR3 totals 16 residues. The CDR3 sequence: CATSVRFFSGANVLTF. CDR3 bases: TGTGCCACCAGCGTTCGTTTCTTCTCTGGGGCCAACGTCCTGACTTTC.

This clonotype was detected a few times. The chain uses TRBV11-2 and TRBJ2-7; D gene ambiguous. The V gene's germline CDR1 is SGHAT and CDR2 FQNNGV. Trimming pared 9 bases from V and 0 bases from J, leaving 15 bases between. The CDR3 is made up of 14 amino acids. The CDR3: CASSMADGSYEQYF. CDR3 nucleotides: TGTGCCAGTAGTATGGCAGATGGCTCCTACGAGCAGTACTTC.

V gene TRBV6-1 combines with J gene TRBJ1-6; D is possibly TRBD1 (5 bases). Deletions cut 2 bases from V and 10 bases from J, with 15 bases between. The CDR3 is 15 amino acids. Germline CDR1 is MNHNS and CDR2 is SASEGT. The CDR3 region is CASSEWDFPRSPLHF. The CDR3 DNA follows: TGTGCCAGCAGTGAATGGGACTTTCCGAGGTCACCCCTCCACTTT.

V and J are TRBV28 and TRBJ2-1; 13 nucleotides match TRBD2. The CDR3 spans 20 residues. Unmatched junction bases numbered 15, after V lost 2 bases and J lost 5 bases. CDR1 is MDHEN, CDR2 SYDVKM, per germline. CDR3 in amino acids: CASSLPRGGGLAGDDNEQFF. CDR3 DNA sequence: TGTGCCAGCAGTTTACCCAGGGGGGGCGGACTAGCGGGAGACGACAATGAGCAGTTCTTC.

This chain uses TRBV24-1 with TRBJ2-2; a possible D gene is TRBD2 (6 bases). CDR3 size: 13 residues. Trimming shortened V by 10 bases and J by 1 base, and 9 bases separated the two germline ends. Germline CDR1 is KGHDR and CDR2 is SFDVKD. CDR3 bases: TGTGCCACTCAGGGAGGGAACACCGGGGAGCTGTTTTTT. It yields the protein CATQGGNTGELFF.